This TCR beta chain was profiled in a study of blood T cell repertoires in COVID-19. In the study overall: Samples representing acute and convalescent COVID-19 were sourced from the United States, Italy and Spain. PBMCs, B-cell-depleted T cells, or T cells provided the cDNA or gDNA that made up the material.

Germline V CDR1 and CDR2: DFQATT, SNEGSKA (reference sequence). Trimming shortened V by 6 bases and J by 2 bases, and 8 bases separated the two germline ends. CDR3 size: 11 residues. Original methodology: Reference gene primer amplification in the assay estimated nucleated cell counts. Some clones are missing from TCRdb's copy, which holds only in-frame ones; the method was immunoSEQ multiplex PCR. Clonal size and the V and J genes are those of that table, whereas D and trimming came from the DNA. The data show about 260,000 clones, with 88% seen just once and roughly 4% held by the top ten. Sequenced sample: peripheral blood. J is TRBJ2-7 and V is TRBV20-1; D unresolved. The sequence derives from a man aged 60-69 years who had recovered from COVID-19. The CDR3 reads CSARDAYEQYF. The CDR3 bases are TGCAGTGCGCGTGATGCCTACGAGCAGTACTTC.